The rows below give T cell receptor beta chains drawn from one sample of a study of blood T cells in healthy people across ages. Each CDR3 protein is one row after TCRdb ran MiXCR on the 5' RACE reads. There are about 1.7 million distinct CDR3 sequences in the sample; roughly 28% occur only once, and approximately 7.7% lies in the top ten. Sequences were obtained from blood. The origin of the receptors is a woman aged 25 to 39 in good health. CDR3s include the opening cysteine and the closing phenylalanine or tryptophan. The order of the fields is V gene, J gene, D gene, clone size, CDR3 protein, CDR3 DNA. D genes are given only for firm matches. Rows give clone size only sometimes, using once, few, many, or a class for an expanded clone.

v_call: TRBV20-1
j_call: TRBJ2-3
d_call: TRBD2
clone_size: .
cdr3_aa: CSASTGTTSTDTQYF
cdr3_nt: TGCAGTGCGAGCACCGGGACTACCAGCACAGATACGCAGTATTTT

v_call: TRBV29-1
j_call: TRBJ2-7
d_call: .
clone_size: once
cdr3_aa: CGVDNGASRSYEQYF
cdr3_nt: TGCGGCGTTGATAACGGCGCTAGCAGGAGCTACGAGCAGTACTTC

v_call: TRBV12-3/TRBV12-4
j_call: TRBJ1-5
d_call: .
clone_size: .
cdr3_aa: CASSLRQTYQPQHF
cdr3_nt: TGTGCCAGCAGTCTTCGACAGACTTATCAGCCCCAGCATTTT

v_call: TRBV20-1
j_call: TRBJ2-1
d_call: .
clone_size: .
cdr3_aa: CSARDRRLSSYNEQFF
cdr3_nt: TGCAGTGCTAGAGATCGGCGGCTAAGCTCCTACAATGAGCAGTTCTTC

v_call: TRBV5-6
j_call: TRBJ1-2
d_call: .
clone_size: .
cdr3_aa: CASSWGWGCTF
cdr3_nt: TGTGCCAGCAGCTGGGGGTGGGGCTGCACCTTC

v_call: TRBV7-7
j_call: TRBJ2-7
d_call: .
clone_size: few
cdr3_aa: CASSPGPGRGYEQYF
cdr3_nt: TGTGCCAGCAGCCCAGGACCGGGGCGAGGTTACGAGCAGTACTTC

v_call: TRBV29-1
j_call: TRBJ2-7
d_call: .
clone_size: few
cdr3_aa: CSAGGQGPYEQYF
cdr3_nt: TGCAGCGCCGGCGGACAAGGGCCCTACGAGCAGTACTTC

v_call: TRBV7-2
j_call: TRBJ2-7
d_call: TRBD2
clone_size: .
cdr3_aa: CASSLASGNLFYEQYF
cdr3_nt: TGTGCCAGCAGCTTAGCTAGCGGGAACCTCTTCTACGAGCAGTACTTC

v_call: TRBV12-3/TRBV12-4
j_call: TRBJ2-7
d_call: .
clone_size: .
cdr3_aa: CASSQGTFDYEQYF
cdr3_nt: TGTGCCAGCAGTCAAGGGACATTCGACTACGAGCAGTACTTC

v_call: TRBV12-3/TRBV12-4
j_call: TRBJ1-5
d_call: .
clone_size: .
cdr3_aa: CASSWGAQRQPQHF
cdr3_nt: TGTGCCAGCAGTTGGGGCGCTCAGCGCCAGCCCCAGCATTTT

v_call: TRBV7-9
j_call: TRBJ2-7
d_call: .
clone_size: .
cdr3_aa: CASSPEARYEQYF
cdr3_nt: TGTGCCAGCAGCCCAGAGGCAAGATACGAGCAGTACTTC

v_call: TRBV7-7
j_call: TRBJ2-7
d_call: .
clone_size: few
cdr3_aa: CASSSTDRTEQYF
cdr3_nt: TGTGCCAGCAGCTCGACCGACAGGACCGAGCAGTACTTC

v_call: TRBV29-1
j_call: TRBJ2-1
d_call: TRBD2
clone_size: few
cdr3_aa: CSVVGSGNFSYNEQFF
cdr3_nt: TGCAGCGTTGTGGGTAGCGGGAATTTTTCCTACAATGAGCAGTTCTTC

v_call: TRBV20-1
j_call: TRBJ2-1
d_call: .
clone_size: .
cdr3_aa: CSARDPMGAGYNEQFF
cdr3_nt: TGCAGTGCTAGAGATCCGATGGGGGCGGGATACAATGAGCAGTTCTTC

v_call: TRBV7-6
j_call: TRBJ2-7
d_call: .
clone_size: .
cdr3_aa: CASSPSTVRRSSYEQYF
cdr3_nt: TGTGCCAGCAGCCCATCGACGGTCAGGCGGAGCTCCTACGAGCAGTACTTC

v_call: TRBV7-2
j_call: TRBJ2-3
d_call: .
clone_size: .
cdr3_aa: CASSSGTFGTDTQYF
cdr3_nt: TGTGCCAGCAGCTCCGGGACTTTTGGCACAGATACGCAGTATTTT

v_call: TRBV19
j_call: TRBJ1-3
d_call: .
clone_size: few
cdr3_aa: CASRIDSLSGNTIYF
cdr3_nt: TGTGCCAGTAGGATCGACAGTCTCTCTGGAAACACCATATATTTT

v_call: TRBV5-6
j_call: TRBJ1-2
d_call: .
clone_size: .
cdr3_aa: CASSLAEIPYGYTF
cdr3_nt: TGTGCCAGCAGCTTGGCGGAGATCCCCTATGGCTACACCTTC

v_call: TRBV6-6
j_call: TRBJ2-1
d_call: TRBD2
clone_size: .
cdr3_aa: CASSYSWRGGAENEQFF
cdr3_nt: TGTGCCAGCAGTTACTCGTGGCGCGGGGGGGCTGAGAATGAGCAGTTCTTC

v_call: TRBV11-2
j_call: TRBJ2-1
d_call: TRBD2
clone_size: few
cdr3_aa: CASSLKGTSGRNEQFF
cdr3_nt: TGTGCCAGCAGCCTAAAAGGGACTAGCGGGAGGAATGAGCAGTTCTTC

v_call: TRBV6-5
j_call: TRBJ1-6
d_call: .
clone_size: .
cdr3_aa: CASSSHGSRNSPLHF
cdr3_nt: TGTGCCAGCAGTTCCCACGGGTCAAGGAATTCACCCCTCCACTTT

v_call: TRBV19
j_call: TRBJ1-6
d_call: .
clone_size: .
cdr3_aa: CASSSTGAGNSPLHF
cdr3_nt: TGTGCCAGTAGTTCCACCGGGGCAGGGAATTCACCCCTCCACTTT

v_call: TRBV5-4
j_call: TRBJ2-7
d_call: .
clone_size: many
cdr3_aa: CASSLGGAGIYEQYF
cdr3_nt: TGTGCCAGCAGCTTGGGTGGGGCAGGGATATACGAGCAGTACTTC

v_call: TRBV5-5
j_call: TRBJ2-1
d_call: .
clone_size: .
cdr3_aa: CASRGGQSKQFF
cdr3_nt: TGTGCCAGCAGGGGGGGACAATCGAAGCAGTTCTTC

v_call: TRBV14
j_call: TRBJ2-1
d_call: .
clone_size: .
cdr3_aa: CASSQDHGLLSYNEQFF
cdr3_nt: TGTGCCAGCAGCCAAGATCACGGGCTACTATCCTACAATGAGCAGTTCTTC

v_call: TRBV9
j_call: TRBJ2-3
d_call: TRBD2
clone_size: few
cdr3_aa: CASSVGLGGTDTQYF
cdr3_nt: TGTGCCAGCAGCGTAGGATTGGGGGGGACAGATACGCAGTATTTT

v_call: TRBV3-1
j_call: TRBJ1-6
d_call: .
clone_size: few
cdr3_aa: CASSRGTPMSNSPLHF
cdr3_nt: TGTGCCAGCAGCCGAGGGACCCCAATGTCTAATTCACCCCTCCACTTT

v_call: TRBV10-3
j_call: TRBJ2-1
d_call: TRBD2
clone_size: .
cdr3_aa: CAISGGLAGDREQFF
cdr3_nt: TGTGCCATCAGTGGGGGACTAGCGGGCGACCGCGAGCAGTTCTTC

v_call: TRBV3-1
j_call: TRBJ1-4
d_call: .
clone_size: .
cdr3_aa: CASSQVTLRKLFF
cdr3_nt: TGTGCCAGCAGCCAAGTGACGCTGCGAAAACTGTTTTTT

v_call: TRBV10-2
j_call: TRBJ2-7
d_call: .
clone_size: few
cdr3_aa: CAGRADSYEQYF
cdr3_nt: TGCGCCGGCAGGGCGGACAGCTACGAGCAGTACTTC

v_call: TRBV27
j_call: TRBJ2-7
d_call: TRBD1
clone_size: few
cdr3_aa: CASSTRSGQDYEQYF
cdr3_nt: TGTGCCAGCAGTACCCGATCCGGACAGGACTACGAGCAGTACTTC

v_call: TRBV29-1
j_call: TRBJ2-3
d_call: TRBD2
clone_size: many
cdr3_aa: CSVADPSGSSVTDTQYF
cdr3_nt: TGCAGCGTCGCAGACCCTAGCGGGTCGAGCGTAACAGATACGCAGTATTTT

v_call: TRBV29-1
j_call: TRBJ1-1
d_call: .
clone_size: .
cdr3_aa: CSGLGAEAFF
cdr3_nt: TGCAGCGGGCTGGGCGCTGAAGCTTTCTTT

v_call: TRBV12-3/TRBV12-4
j_call: TRBJ2-3
d_call: TRBD2
clone_size: .
cdr3_aa: CASSLGAGRADAQYF
cdr3_nt: TGTGCCAGCAGTTTAGGAGCGGGGAGAGCAGATGCGCAGTATTTT

v_call: TRBV20-1
j_call: TRBJ1-1
d_call: TRBD1
clone_size: .
cdr3_aa: CSAEGTGRYTEAFF
cdr3_nt: TGCAGTGCCGAAGGGACAGGGAGGTACACTGAAGCTTTCTTT

v_call: TRBV6-2/TRBV6-3
j_call: TRBJ1-5
d_call: .
clone_size: .
cdr3_aa: CASSRRGPQHF
cdr3_nt: TGTGCCAGCAGCCGTCGTGGTCCCCAGCATTTT

v_call: TRBV29-1
j_call: TRBJ1-2
d_call: .
clone_size: .
cdr3_aa: CSVRSIGRDWYGYTF
cdr3_nt: TGCAGCGTGCGGTCAATTGGCAGGGATTGGTATGGCTACACCTTC

v_call: TRBV12-3/TRBV12-4
j_call: TRBJ1-6
d_call: TRBD1
clone_size: few
cdr3_aa: CASSFLGGNSPLHF
cdr3_nt: TGTGCCAGCAGTTTTTTAGGGGGCAATTCACCCCTCCACTTT

v_call: TRBV5-1
j_call: TRBJ2-7
d_call: .
clone_size: many
cdr3_aa: CASSSRGRGTDPYEQYF
cdr3_nt: TGCGCCAGCAGCTCCAGGGGTCGGGGGACAGACCCCTACGAGCAGTACTTC

v_call: TRBV2
j_call: TRBJ2-5
d_call: .
clone_size: .
cdr3_aa: CASTNGGTPGTQYF
cdr3_nt: TGTGCCAGCACTAACGGCGGGACCCCAGGGACCCAGTACTTC